A selection of T cell receptor beta chains follows, all from one sample in a study of blood T cell repertoires in COVID-19. Generated by immunoSEQ multiplex PCR, the TCRdb table keeps only in-frame clones and is missing some. The sample lists hundreds of thousands of clones; roughly 85% were seen once. Sequencing was carried out using PBMCs or T cells enriched from blood (not recorded which). The receptors stem from a man aged 40-55 years who had recovered from COVID-19. The CDR3 runs from the conserved cysteine through the conserved F or W. A D gene is named only where the DNA matches it firmly. A row's size may be missing; if present it is once, few, many or a size class.

12	NA	NA	TRBJ1-4	TRBV29-1	CSVLSPEEKLFF	TGCAGCGTTTTAAGTCCCGAGGAAAAACTGTTTTTT
13	TRBD2	NA	TRBJ2-7	TRBV4-1	CASSPGTSVEQYF	TGCGCCAGCAGCCCCGGGACTAGCGTAGAGCAGTACTTC
15	TRBD1	NA	TRBJ2-7	TRBV6-2/TRBV6-3	CASSLPGQGAREQYF	TGTGCCAGCAGTTTACCGGGACAGGGGGCCCGCGAGCAGTACTTC
16	TRBD2	NA	TRBJ2-1	TRBV10-3	CAISGGGGSGFNEQFF	TGTGCCATCAGTGGGGGTGGCGGGAGTGGGTTCAATGAGCAGTTCTTC
11	NA	NA	TRBJ1-5	TRBV28	CASSFRGPQHF	TGTGCCAGCAGCTTCCGGGGGCCCCAGCATTTT
13	NA	NA	TRBJ1-2	TRBV27	CASSLRPSYGYTF	TGTGCCAGCAGTTTAAGGCCTAGCTATGGCTACACCTTC
14	TRBD1	few	TRBJ2-7	TRBV7-2	CASSPGQASYEQYF	TGTGCCAGCAGCCCCGGACAGGCTTCCTACGAGCAGTACTTC
17	TRBD1	NA	TRBJ2-7	TRBV6-1	CASSEFNGQVQRYEQYF	TGTGCCAGCAGTGAGTTCAATGGACAGGTTCAGCGCTACGAGCAGTACTTC
17	TRBD2	NA	TRBJ2-1	TRBV9	CASSVGTSGRRDNEQFF	TGTGCCAGCAGCGTAGGGACTAGCGGCCGGAGAGACAATGAGCAGTTCTTC
16	NA	NA	TRBJ2-7	TRBV5-1	CASSLEFGYPDYEQYF	TGCGCCAGCAGCTTGGAATTCGGGTACCCCGACTACGAGCAGTACTTC
15	TRBD2	few	TRBJ2-3	TRBV7-8	CASSPGLAGLDTQYF	TGTGCCAGCAGCCCGGGACTAGCGGGACTAGATACGCAGTATTTT
15	TRBD2	NA	TRBJ2-1	TRBV11-2	CASSLSGRLYDEQFF	TGTGCCAGCAGTTTAAGCGGGAGGCTCTACGATGAGCAGTTCTTC
15	NA	NA	TRBJ2-2	TRBV24-1	CATSDQGRDTGELFF	TGTGCCACCAGTGATCAGGGAAGGGACACCGGGGAGCTGTTTTTT
17	TRBD2	NA	TRBJ2-1	TRBV5-1	CASSEGIGTSWFNEQFF	TGCGCCAGCAGCGAGGGGATAGGGACTAGCTGGTTCAATGAGCAGTTCTTC
16	TRBD2	NA	TRBJ2-1	TRBV5-1	CASSLELAGGVDEQFF	TGCGCCAGCAGCTTGGAGCTAGCGGGGGGGGTCGATGAGCAGTTCTTC
16	TRBD1	NA	TRBJ1-3	TRBV4-1	CASRRDRTNSGNTIYF	TGCGCCAGCAGGCGGGACAGGACAAACTCTGGAAACACCATATATTTT
14	NA	once	TRBJ1-2	TRBV27	CASSSTRGVGGYTF	TGTGCCAGCAGTTCAACCAGGGGCGTAGGTGGCTACACCTTC
13	TRBD1	NA	TRBJ1-1	TRBV6-5	CASSYTGATEAFF	TGTGCCAGCAGTTACACAGGGGCCACTGAAGCTTTCTTT
13	NA	NA	TRBJ1-1	TRBV7-8	CASSLVSGDEAFF	TGTGCCAGCAGCTTAGTTTCAGGGGATGAAGCTTTCTTT
14	NA	NA	TRBJ1-6	TRBV19	CASSPQGYNSPLHF	TGTGCCAGTAGTCCACAGGGATATAATTCACCCCTCCACTTT
15	NA	NA	TRBJ2-3	TRBV12-5	CASLVGYASTDTQYF	TGTGCTAGTCTCGTCGGTTATGCTAGCACAGATACGCAGTATTTT
15	NA	NA	TRBJ1-1	TRBV30	CAWSVAPGRNTEAFF	TGTGCCTGGAGTGTAGCTCCGGGAAGGAACACTGAAGCTTTCTTT
15	NA	NA	TRBJ2-7	TRBV11-2	CASSHRDTFSYEQYF	TGTGCCAGCAGCCACCGGGACACTTTTTCCTACGAGCAGTACTTC
15	NA	NA	TRBJ1-3	TRBV28	CASSLQGGVANTIYF	TGTGCCAGCAGTTTACAGGGCGGGGTTGCAAACACCATATATTTT
15	TRBD1	NA	TRBJ1-1	TRBV28	CASSSPSGGRGEAFF	TGTGCCAGCAGTTCCCCGTCAGGGGGAAGAGGTGAAGCTTTCTTT
15	TRBD1	NA	TRBJ2-7	TRBV19	CASSIEKGGSKEQYF	TGTGCCAGTAGTATAGAGAAAGGGGGCTCTAAGGAGCAGTACTTC
14	NA	NA	TRBJ2-1	TRBV29-1	CSPSSPGVGGEQFF	TGCAGCCCGTCCTCCCCGGGGGTAGGAGGTGAGCAGTTCTTC
13	TRBD1	NA	TRBJ2-1	TRBV29-1	CTVGGQGRNEQFF	TGCACCGTGGGGGGACAGGGTCGCAATGAGCAGTTCTTC
14	NA	NA	TRBJ2-7	TRBV27	CASSLGPATYEQYF	TGTGCCAGCAGTTTAGGGCCCGCTACCTACGAGCAGTACTTC
16	TRBD1	NA	TRBJ1-6	TRBV25-1	CASSEYGQGTDSPLHF	TGTGCCAGCAGTGAATATGGACAGGGTACTGATTCACCCCTCCACTTT
15	TRBD1	NA	TRBJ2-3	TRBV2	CASSNPGTGTDTQYF	TGTGCCAGCAGTAACCCCGGGACAGGAACAGATACGCAGTATTTT
13	NA	NA	TRBJ2-7	TRBV27	CASSFRGHYEQYF	TGTGCCAGCAGTTTCCGAGGTCACTACGAGCAGTACTTC
15	NA	NA	TRBJ2-5	TRBV3-1/TRBV3-2	CASSQGPSGVETQYF	TGTGCCAGCAGCCAGGGGCCCTCGGGGGTAGAGACCCAGTACTTC
13	TRBD1	once	TRBJ2-3	TRBV7-2	CASSGQVSDTQYF	TGTGCCAGCAGCGGACAGGTTTCAGATACGCAGTATTTT
17	TRBD2	NA	TRBJ2-3	TRBV4-2	CASSQAVLAGITDTQYF	TGTGCCAGCAGCCAAGCCGTTCTAGCGGGAATCACAGATACGCAGTATTTT
15	TRBD1	once	TRBJ2-5	TRBV28	CASRYRDRGGETQYF	TGTGCCAGCAGATACAGGGACAGGGGCGGAGAGACCCAGTACTTC
13	NA	NA	TRBJ2-7	TRBV18	CASSLEGRYEQYF	TGTGCCAGCTCATTGGAGGGCCGCTACGAGCAGTACTTC
12	NA	NA	TRBJ2-1	TRBV4-3	CASSLYGNEQFF	TGCGCCAGCAGCCTATACGGGAATGAGCAGTTCTTC
17	NA	NA	TRBJ2-7	TRBV6-2/TRBV6-3	CASSPHGGGPAAGEQYF	TGTGCCAGCAGCCCACACGGTGGAGGGCCGGCCGCGGGGGAGCAGTACTTC
13	TRBD2	NA	TRBJ2-7	TRBV18	CASYSGTSGNKYF	TGTGCCAGCTATTCCGGGACTAGCGGGAATAAATACTTC
12	NA	NA	TRBJ2-5	TRBV7-9	CASSLNFIDGNF	TGTGCCAGCAGCTTAAACTTCATCGATGGTAACTTC
15	NA	NA	TRBJ2-7	TRBV27	CASSLSTRGPYEQYF	TGTGCCAGCAGTTTATCGACGCGGGGGCCCTACGAGCAGTACTTC
14	NA	NA	TRBJ1-1	TRBV6-6	CASSQSVRNTEAFF	TGTGCCAGCAGCCAAAGCGTGAGAAACACTGAAGCTTTCTTT
15	TRBD1	NA	TRBJ1-6	TRBV5-4	CASSLSGTGNSPLHF	TGTGCCAGCAGCTTGTCCGGGACAGGAAATTCACCCCTCCACTTT
15	TRBD1	NA	TRBJ1-1	TRBV7-9	CASSPGQGVYTEAFF	TGTGCCAGCAGCCCCGGACAGGGCGTATACACTGAAGCTTTCTTT
14	NA	NA	TRBJ1-2	TRBV18	CASSPGEKNYGYTF	TGTGCCAGCTCCCCCGGGGAGAAAAACTATGGCTACACCTTC
14	NA	NA	TRBJ1-1	TRBV25-1	CASSFDRENTEAFF	TGTGCCAGCAGTTTCGATCGGGAAAACACTGAAGCTTTCTTT
18	NA	NA	TRBJ1-2	TRBV21-1	CASSKRVGEGRQSCGYTF	TGTGCCAGCAGCAAAAGAGTGGGAGAAGGACGTCAATCATGCGGCTACACCTTC
15	NA	NA	TRBJ1-1	TRBV19	CASSHRRRLNTEAFF	TGTGCCAGTAGTCATAGACGGAGATTGAACACTGAAGCTTTCTTT
14	TRBD1	NA	TRBJ2-7	TRBV5-1	CASSRSTGNYEQYF	TGCGCCAGCAGCCGGTCGACAGGGAACTACGAGCAGTACTTC
17	TRBD1	NA	TRBJ2-2	TRBV15	CATSIFPDRGDTGELFF	TGTGCCACCAGCATCTTCCCCGACAGGGGGGATACCGGGGAGCTGTTTTTT
13	NA	NA	TRBJ2-5	TRBV13	CASSSRGQETQYF	TGTGCCAGCAGCTCCAGGGGCCAAGAGACCCAGTACTTC
13	NA	NA	TRBJ2-7	TRBV6-5	CASSLGTRYEQYF	TGTGCCAGCAGTTTAGGGACAAGATACGAGCAGTACTTC
13	TRBD1	NA	TRBJ1-2	TRBV6-2/TRBV6-3	CASSPGTANGYTF	TGTGCCAGCAGTCCCGGGACAGCTAATGGCTACACCTTC